This T cell receptor (beta chain) was sequenced in a study of identical twins. Study-wide results and limits: The abundant beta clonotypes from cord blood had fewer insertions, and memory repertoires had none of this. Beta out-of-frame sequences displayed a weaker excess of sharing between twins. Where out-of-frame alpha sequences were twin-shared, they showed excess low generation probability.

This clonotype has a handful of counts. What it recognizes is unknown. TCRdb re-analysed the 5' RACE reads in MiXCR, keeping a single row per CDR3 protein. The sample contains about 530,000 distinct CDR3 sequences, 13% to 15% of which appear only once. The length of the CDR3 is 14 residues. J lost 9 bases, V lost 10 bases, and 8 bases had no gene match. Germline assignment: CDR1 LNHDA and CDR2 SQIVND (reference sequence). This same sample was also taken into another study, of yellow fever vaccine responses in identical twins.

The clonotype comes from a woman aged 18-29 years in good health. The chain joins TRBV19 to TRBJ1-6; 11 nucleotides match TRBD1. Material for sequencing was CD4+ T cells sorted from blood. CDR3 nucleotide sequence: TGTGCCACCGAAGTCGGGACAGGGGGTTCACCCCTCCACTTT. It is translated as CATEVGTGGSPLHF. The full variable domain, its missing parts supplied by reference TRBV19 and TRBJ1-6, is DGGITQSPKYLFRKEGQNVTLSCEQNLNHDAMYWYRQDPGQGLRLIYYSQIVNDFQKGDIAEGYSVSREKKESFPLTVTSAQKNPTAFYLCATEVGTGGSPLHFGNGTRLTVT.